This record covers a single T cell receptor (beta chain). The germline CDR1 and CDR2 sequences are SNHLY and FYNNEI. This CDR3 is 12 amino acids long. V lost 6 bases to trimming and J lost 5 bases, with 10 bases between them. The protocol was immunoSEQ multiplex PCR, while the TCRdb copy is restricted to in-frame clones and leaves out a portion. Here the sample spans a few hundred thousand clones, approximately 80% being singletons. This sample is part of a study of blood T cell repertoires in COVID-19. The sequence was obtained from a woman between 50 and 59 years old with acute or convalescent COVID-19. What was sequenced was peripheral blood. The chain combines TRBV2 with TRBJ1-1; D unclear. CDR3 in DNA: TGTGCCAGCAGGGGCGATTGGACTGAAGCTTTCTTT. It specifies CASRGDWTEAFF.